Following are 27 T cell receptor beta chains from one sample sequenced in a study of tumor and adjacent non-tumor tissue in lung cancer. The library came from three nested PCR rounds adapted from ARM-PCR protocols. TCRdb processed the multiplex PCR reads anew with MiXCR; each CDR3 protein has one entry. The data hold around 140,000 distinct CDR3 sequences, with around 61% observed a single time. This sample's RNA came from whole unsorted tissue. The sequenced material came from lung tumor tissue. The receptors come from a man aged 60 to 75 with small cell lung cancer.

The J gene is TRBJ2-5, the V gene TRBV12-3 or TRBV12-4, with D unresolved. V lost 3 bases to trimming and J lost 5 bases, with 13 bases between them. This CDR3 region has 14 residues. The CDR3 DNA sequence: TGTGCCAGCAGTTTGCGTGGGCATGGGGAGACCCAGTACTTC. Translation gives CASSLRGHGETQYF.

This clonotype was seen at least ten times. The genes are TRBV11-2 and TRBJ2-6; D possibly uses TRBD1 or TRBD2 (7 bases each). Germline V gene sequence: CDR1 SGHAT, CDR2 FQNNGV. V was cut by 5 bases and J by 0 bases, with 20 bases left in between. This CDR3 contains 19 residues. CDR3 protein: CASSPQGGFLNSGANVLTF. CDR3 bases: TGTGCCAGCAGCCCCCAGGGGGGGTTCCTCAACTCTGGGGCCAACGTCCTGACTTTC. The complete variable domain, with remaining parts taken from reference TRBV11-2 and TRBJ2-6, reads EAGVAQSPRYKIIEKRQSVAFWCNPISGHATLYWYQQILGQGPKLLIQFQNNGVVDDSQLPKDRFSAERLKGVDSTLKIQPAKLEDSAVYLCASSPQGGFLNSGANVLTFGAGSRLTVL.

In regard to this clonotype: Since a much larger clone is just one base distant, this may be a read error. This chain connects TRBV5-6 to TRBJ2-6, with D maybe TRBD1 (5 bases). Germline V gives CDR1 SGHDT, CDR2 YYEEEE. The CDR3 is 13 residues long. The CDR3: CASSFAGANILTF. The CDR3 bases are TGTGCCAGCAGCTTTGCTGGGGCCAACATCCTGACTTTC.

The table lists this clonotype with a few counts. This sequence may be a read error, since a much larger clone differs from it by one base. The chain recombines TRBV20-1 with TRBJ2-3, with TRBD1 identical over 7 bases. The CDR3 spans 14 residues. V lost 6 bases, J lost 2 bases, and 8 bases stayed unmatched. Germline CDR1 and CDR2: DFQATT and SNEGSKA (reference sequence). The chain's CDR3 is CSAEIGGATDTQYF. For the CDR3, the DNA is TGCAGTGCCGAAATAGGGGGCGCCACAGATACGCAGTATTTT.

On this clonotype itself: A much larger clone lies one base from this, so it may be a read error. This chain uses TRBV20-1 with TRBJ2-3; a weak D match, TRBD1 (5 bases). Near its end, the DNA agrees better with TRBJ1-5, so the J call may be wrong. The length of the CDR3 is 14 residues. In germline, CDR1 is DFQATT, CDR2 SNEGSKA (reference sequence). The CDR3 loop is CSAQRESSRDTQHF. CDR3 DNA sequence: TGCAGTGCTCAGCGGGAGTCTAGCAGGGATACGCAGCATTTT.

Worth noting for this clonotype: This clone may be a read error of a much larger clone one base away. The CDR3 bases are TGTGCCAGCAGGAGGACAGGGAGGAACAATGAGGAGTTCTTC. Translated, it gives CASRRTGRNNEEFF. The J gene is TRBJ2-1, the V gene TRBV6-5, with 8 nucleotides matching TRBD1. The CDR3 has 14 residues. In germline, CDR1 is MNHEY, CDR2 SVGAGI.

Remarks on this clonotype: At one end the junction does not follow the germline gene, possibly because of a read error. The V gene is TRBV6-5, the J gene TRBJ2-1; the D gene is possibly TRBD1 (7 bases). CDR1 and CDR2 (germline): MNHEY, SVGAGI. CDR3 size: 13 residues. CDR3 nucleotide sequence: TGTGCCAGCGAAGGAGGGGGCCACAATGAGCAGTTGTTC. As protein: CASEGGGHNEQLF.

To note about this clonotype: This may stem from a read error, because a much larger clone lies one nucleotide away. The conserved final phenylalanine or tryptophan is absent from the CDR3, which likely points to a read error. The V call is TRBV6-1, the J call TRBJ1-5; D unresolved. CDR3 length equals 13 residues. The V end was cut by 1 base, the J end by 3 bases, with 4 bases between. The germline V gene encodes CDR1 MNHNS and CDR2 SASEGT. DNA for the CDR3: TGTGCCAGCAGTGAAGTTGCCAATCAGCCCCAGCATTAT. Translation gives CASSEVANQPQHY.

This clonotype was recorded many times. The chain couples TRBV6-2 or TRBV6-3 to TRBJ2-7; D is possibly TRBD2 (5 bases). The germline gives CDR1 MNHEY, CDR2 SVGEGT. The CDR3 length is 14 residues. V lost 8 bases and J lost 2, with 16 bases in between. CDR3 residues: CASGLQRTTYEQYF. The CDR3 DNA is TGTGCCAGCGGGTTGCAGCGGACCACCTACGAGCAGTACTTC.

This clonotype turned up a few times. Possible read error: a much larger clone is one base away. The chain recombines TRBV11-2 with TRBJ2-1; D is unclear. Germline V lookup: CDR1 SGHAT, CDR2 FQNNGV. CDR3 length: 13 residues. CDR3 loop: CVSSLGNYNEQFF. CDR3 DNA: TGTGTCAGCAGCCTGGGGAACTACAATGAGCAGTTCTTC.

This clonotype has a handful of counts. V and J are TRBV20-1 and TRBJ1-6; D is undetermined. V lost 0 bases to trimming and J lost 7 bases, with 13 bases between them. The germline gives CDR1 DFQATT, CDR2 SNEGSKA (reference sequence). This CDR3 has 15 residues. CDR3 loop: CSAREGSRPNSPLHF. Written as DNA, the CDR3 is TGCAGTGCTAGAGAAGGGAGCAGACCGAATTCACCCCTCCACTTT.

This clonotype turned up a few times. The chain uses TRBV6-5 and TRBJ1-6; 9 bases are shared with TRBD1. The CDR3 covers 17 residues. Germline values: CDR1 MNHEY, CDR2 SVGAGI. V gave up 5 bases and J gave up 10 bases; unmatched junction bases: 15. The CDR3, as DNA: TGTGCCAGCAGTCCACGGTATCCGGGACAGGGAGGGTCACCCCTCCACTTT. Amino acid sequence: CASSPRYPGQGGSPLHF.

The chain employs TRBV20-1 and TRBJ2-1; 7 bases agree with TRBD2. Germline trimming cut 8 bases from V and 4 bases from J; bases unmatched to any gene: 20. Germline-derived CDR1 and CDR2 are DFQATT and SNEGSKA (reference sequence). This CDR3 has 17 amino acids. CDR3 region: CSPVTQGGRWSYNEQFF. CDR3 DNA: TGCAGTCCTGTAACACAAGGCGGGAGATGGTCATACAATGAGCAGTTCTTC.

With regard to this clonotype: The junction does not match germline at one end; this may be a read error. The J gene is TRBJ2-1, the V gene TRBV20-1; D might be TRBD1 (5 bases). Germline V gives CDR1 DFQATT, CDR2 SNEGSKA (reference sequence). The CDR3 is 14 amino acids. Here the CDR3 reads CSASDRGTYNEQFF. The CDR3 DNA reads TGCAGTGCTAGTGATAGGGGAACCTATAATGAGCAGTTCTTC.

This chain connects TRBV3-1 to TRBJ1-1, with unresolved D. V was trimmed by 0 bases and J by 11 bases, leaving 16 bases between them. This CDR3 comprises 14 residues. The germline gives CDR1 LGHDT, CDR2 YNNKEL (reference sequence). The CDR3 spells CASSQDFSRETAFF. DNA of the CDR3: TGTGCCAGCAGCCAAGATTTTTCGAGGGAAACGGCTTTCTTT.

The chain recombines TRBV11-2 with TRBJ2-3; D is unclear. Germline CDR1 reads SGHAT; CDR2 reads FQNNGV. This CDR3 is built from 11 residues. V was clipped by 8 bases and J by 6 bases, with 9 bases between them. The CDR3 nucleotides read TGTGCCAGCGGCGCCTTGGATACGCAGTATTTT. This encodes CASGALDTQYF.

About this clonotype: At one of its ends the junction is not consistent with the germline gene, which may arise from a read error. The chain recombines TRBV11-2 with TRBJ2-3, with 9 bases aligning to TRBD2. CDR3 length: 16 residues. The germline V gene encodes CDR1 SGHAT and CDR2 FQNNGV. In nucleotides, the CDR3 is TGCGCCAGCAGCTTTCCTAGCGGGATGGGTAGAGATACGCAGTATTTT. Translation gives CASSFPSGMGRDTQYF.

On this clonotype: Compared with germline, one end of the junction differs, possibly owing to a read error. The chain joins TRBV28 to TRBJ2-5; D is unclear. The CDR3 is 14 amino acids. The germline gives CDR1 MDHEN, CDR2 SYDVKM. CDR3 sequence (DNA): TGTGCCACTACCCTAATTGGGATCCAAGAGACCCATTACTTC. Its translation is CATTLIGIQETHYF.

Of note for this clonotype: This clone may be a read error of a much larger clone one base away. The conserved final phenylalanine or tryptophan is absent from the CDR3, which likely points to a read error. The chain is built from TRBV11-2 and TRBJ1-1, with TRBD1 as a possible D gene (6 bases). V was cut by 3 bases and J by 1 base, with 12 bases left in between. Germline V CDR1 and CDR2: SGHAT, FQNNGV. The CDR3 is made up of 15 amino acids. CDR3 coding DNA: TGTGCCAGCAGCTTTCGTCCAGGGGCGAACACTGAAGCTTTCTGT. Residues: CASSFRPGANTEAFC.

CDR3 region: CASSSPGGYTF. Written as DNA, the CDR3 is TGCGCCAGCAGTTCCCCAGGTGGCTACACCTTC. V and J are TRBV10-2 and TRBJ1-2; no firm D call. The germline V gene encodes CDR1 WSHSY and CDR2 SAAADI. The CDR3 has 11 amino acids. Trimming left V 5 bases short and J 7 bases short, with 8 bases between.

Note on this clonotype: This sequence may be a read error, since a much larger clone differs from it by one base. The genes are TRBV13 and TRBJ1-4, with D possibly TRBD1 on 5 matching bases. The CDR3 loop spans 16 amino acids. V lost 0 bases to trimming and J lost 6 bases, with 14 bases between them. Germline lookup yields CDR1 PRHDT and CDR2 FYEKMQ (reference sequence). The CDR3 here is CASSLGNAGFDEKLFF. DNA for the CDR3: TGTGCCAGCAGCTTAGGTAACGCAGGGTTTGATGAAAAACTGTTTTTT.

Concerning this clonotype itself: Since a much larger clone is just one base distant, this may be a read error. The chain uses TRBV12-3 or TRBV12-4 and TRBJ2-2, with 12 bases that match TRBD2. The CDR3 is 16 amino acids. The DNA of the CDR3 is TGTGTCAGCAGCACTACTAGCGGGAGGACAACCGGGGAGCTGTTTTTT. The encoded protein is CVSSTTSGRTTGELFF.

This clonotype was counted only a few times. CDR3 amino acids: CASSAPPTTTQYF. CDR3 nucleotide sequence: TGTGCCAGCAGCGCTCCCCCGACTACTACGCAGTATTTT. The J gene is TRBJ2-3, the V gene TRBV9; the D gene is possibly TRBD2 (5 bases). Germline CDR1 and CDR2: SGDLS and YYNGEE. The CDR3 contains 13 residues. V was cut by 3 bases and J by 8 bases, with 13 bases left in between.

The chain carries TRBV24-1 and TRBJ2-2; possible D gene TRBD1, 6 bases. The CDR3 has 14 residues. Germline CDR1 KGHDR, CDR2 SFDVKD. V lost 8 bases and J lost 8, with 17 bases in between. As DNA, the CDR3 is TGTGCCACCACCAGAACAGGGTCGGCGGGGGAGCTGTTTTTT. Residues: CATTRTGSAGELFF.

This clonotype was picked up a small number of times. CDR3 loop: CAISDALERTDTQYF. The CDR3 DNA follows: TGTGCCATCAGTGATGCACTGGAACGCACAGATACGCAGTATTTT. J is TRBJ2-3 and V is TRBV10-3; D unresolved. Germline V gene data show CDR1 as ENHRY and CDR2 as SYGVKD. V was shortened by 3 bases and J by 1 base, with 11 bases between the two germline ends. CDR3 length equals 15 residues.

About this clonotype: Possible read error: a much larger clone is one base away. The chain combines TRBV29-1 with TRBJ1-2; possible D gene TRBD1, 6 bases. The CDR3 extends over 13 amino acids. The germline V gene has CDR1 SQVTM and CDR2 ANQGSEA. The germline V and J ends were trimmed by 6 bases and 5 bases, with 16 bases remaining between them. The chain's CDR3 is CSVGAGRHYGYTF. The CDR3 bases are TGCAGCGTGGGGGCGGGACGGCATTATGGCTACACCTTC.

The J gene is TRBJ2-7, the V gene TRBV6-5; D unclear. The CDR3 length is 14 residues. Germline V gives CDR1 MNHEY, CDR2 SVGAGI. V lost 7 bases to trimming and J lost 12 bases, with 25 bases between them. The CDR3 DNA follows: TGTGCCAGCATGTTGACTGCCAGCTCCTACGTGCGGTACTTC. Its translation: CASMLTASSYVRYF.